This is a list of T cell receptor beta chains from one sample in a study of shared clonotypes between healthy human individuals. Generated by immunoSEQ multiplex PCR, the TCRdb table keeps only in-frame clones and is missing some. The data hold around 510,000 clones, with approximately 94% observed a single time. The specimen sequenced was naive CD4+ T cells sorted from blood. The receptors come from a woman in her thirties in good health. Both conserved end residues are trimmed from each CDR3.

v_gene,len,j_gene,CDR3aa
TRBV28,13,TRBJ1-6,ASSPRRTGEPPLH
TRBV19,9,TRBJ1-1,ASRRGRAGT
TRBV5-1,14,TRBJ2-3,ASSSGTSGPTDTQY
TRBV5-4,16,TRBJ2-3,ASSLALGIANSTDTQY
TRBV19,11,TRBJ1-5,ASSGTQDQPQH
TRBV28,15,TRBJ1-4,ASSSFSGTALNEKLF
TRBV7-2,13,TRBJ2-3,ASSSTSGSTNTQY
TRBV4-2,13,TRBJ2-1,ASSHPSGFYNEQF
TRBV30,11,TRBJ1-1,AWSRTGDTEAF
TRBV5-6,9,TRBJ2-4,ASSLDGAQY
TRBV6-5,13,TRBJ2-5,ASSPRGRREETQY
TRBV2,13,TRBJ2-5,ASSGTGTGQETQY
TRBV18,11,TRBJ2-5,ASSPPAQETQY
TRBV27,14,TRBJ2-4,ASSPLGQGRRNIQY
TRBV5-5,11,TRBJ2-5,ASSLGSQETQY
TRBV5-6,13,TRBJ2-3,ASTLGSSGTDTQY
TRBV6-6,13,TRBJ2-2,ASSSGTANTGELF
TRBV30,13,TRBJ2-1,AWRRTSGTYNEQF
TRBV6-5,11,TRBJ1-1,ASNSKFGSEAF
TRBV5-6,12,TRBJ1-1,ASSLGALNTEAF
TRBV7-3,15,TRBJ2-6,ASSRKGADAGANVLT
TRBV5-1,14,TRBJ2-3,ASSPLRGRDVDTQY
TRBV5-4,11,TRBJ2-1,ASSLAGFDEQF
TRBV4-1,11,TRBJ2-5,ASSFRDQETQY
TRBV7-8,13,TRBJ2-1,ASSGAGVKPSEQF
TRBV6-5,11,TRBJ1-2,ASRWDRGNGYT
TRBV28,13,TRBJ2-1,ASSHLLLGENEQF
TRBV18,12,TRBJ2-7,ASSPTTGLGEQY
TRBV6-6,14,TRBJ2-1,ASSYSNLGLALEQF
TRBV7-2,13,TRBJ2-3,ASCRGALSTDTQY
TRBV28,10,TRBJ1-1,ASSLELGEAF
TRBV28,10,TRBJ1-2,ASTGTNYGYT
TRBV2,12,TRBJ1-4,ASSEPGGWEKLF
TRBV20-1,9,TRBJ2-7,SARDRPEQY
TRBV7-2,13,TRBJ2-7,ASSLELAGAYEQY
TRBV29-1,13,TRBJ1-2,SVQRPASPYGGYT
TRBV7-3,12,TRBJ2-7,ASSPGSPPHEQY
TRBV7-2,13,TRBJ1-3,ASSRKTGAGNTIY
TRBV6-5,12,TRBJ2-3,ASSYDRGLDTQY
TRBV27,10,NA,ATTQGAYEQY
TRBV29-1,10,TRBJ2-3,SVDRGADTQY
TRBV19,14,TRBJ1-4,ASRPPTRGLNEKLF
TRBV5-8,13,TRBJ2-7,ASSPGEGRTYEQY
TRBV27,13,TRBJ2-5,ASSWNTGSEQTQY
TRBV28,16,TRBJ2-2,ASSLSLAGEGNTGELF
TRBV6-5,12,TRBJ2-1,ASSYRGLPWEQF